This T cell receptor (beta chain) is from a study of cytomegalovirus exposure and HLA in healthy donors. The germline V gene has CDR1 SGHRS and CDR2 YFSETQ. Trimming shortened V by 0 bases and J by 1 base, and 12 bases separated the two germline ends. The CDR3 covers 16 residues. It was with 60 Vbeta and 13 Jbeta primers that the PCR ran. Sequenced by immunoSEQ multiplex PCR; TCRdb stores in-frame clones only, minus some. The sample yields 65,000 to 90,000 clones, roughly 89% seen once. Participants comprised healthy donors of bone marrow. The genes are TRBV5-1 and TRBJ2-3, with D possibly being TRBD2 (5 bases). Specimen: PBMCs. This TCR derives from a woman in her thirties in good health and CMV-seronegative. CDR3 amino acids: CASSLARAGGTDTQYF. CDR3 DNA sequence: TGCGCCAGCAGCTTGGCGAGGGCCGGGGGCACAGATACGCAGTATTTT.